This TCR beta chain was identified during a study of technical replicates of blood from a few donors. Trimming removed 10 bases from V and 0 bases from J; junction bases left unmatched: 15. CDR3 length equals 17 residues. CDR1 SNHLY and CDR2 FYNNEI come from the germline V gene. Profiled with immunoSEQ multiplex PCR; TCRdb holds only in-frame clones, not every one. This table holds under 95,000 clones, roughly 94% found once. Sample: T cells isolated from PBMCs. The gene calls are TRBV2 and TRBJ1-1, with 9 positions matching TRBD1. The origin of this receptor is a human donor in good health. The CDR3 loop is CAIIFGTGPFMNTEAFF. As DNA, the CDR3 is TGTGCCATCATATTCGGGACAGGGCCATTCATGAACACTGAAGCTTTCTTT. Using reference TRBV2 and TRBJ1-1 for the parts outside the CDR3, the full variable domain is EPEVTQTPSHQVTQMGQEVILRCVPISNHLYFYWYRQILGQKVEFLVSFYNNEISEKSEIFDDQFSVERPDGSNFTLKIRSTKLEDSAMYFCAIIFGTGPFMNTEAFFGQGTRLTVV.